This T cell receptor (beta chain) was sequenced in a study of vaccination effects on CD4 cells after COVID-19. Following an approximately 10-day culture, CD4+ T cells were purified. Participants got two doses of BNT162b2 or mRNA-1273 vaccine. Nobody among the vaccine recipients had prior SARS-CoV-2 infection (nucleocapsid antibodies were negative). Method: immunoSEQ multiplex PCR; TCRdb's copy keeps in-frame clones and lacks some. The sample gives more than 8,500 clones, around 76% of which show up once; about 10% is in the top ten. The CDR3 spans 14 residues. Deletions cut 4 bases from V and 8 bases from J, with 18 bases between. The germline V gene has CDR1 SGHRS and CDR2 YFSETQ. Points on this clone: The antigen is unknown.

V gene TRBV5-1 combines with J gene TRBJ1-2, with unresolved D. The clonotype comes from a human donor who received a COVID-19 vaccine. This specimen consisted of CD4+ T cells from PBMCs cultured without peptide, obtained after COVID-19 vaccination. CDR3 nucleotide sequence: TGCGCCAGCAGCCAGGACGGATTCATGGAGGGCTACACCTTC. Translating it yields CASSQDGFMEGYTF.